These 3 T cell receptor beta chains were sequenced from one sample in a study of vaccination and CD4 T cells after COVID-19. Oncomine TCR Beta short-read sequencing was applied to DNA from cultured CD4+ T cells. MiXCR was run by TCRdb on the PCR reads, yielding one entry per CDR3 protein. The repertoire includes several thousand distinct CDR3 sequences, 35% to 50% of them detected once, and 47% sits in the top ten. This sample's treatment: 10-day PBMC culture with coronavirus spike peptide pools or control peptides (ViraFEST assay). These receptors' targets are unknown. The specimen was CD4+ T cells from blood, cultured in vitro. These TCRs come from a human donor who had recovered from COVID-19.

The CDR3: CASSLPGGATDTQYF. In DNA form, the CDR3 reads TGTGCCAGCAGCTTACCCGGGGGAGCCACAGATACGCAGTATTTT. This chain uses TRBV7-3 with TRBJ2-3; D might be TRBD2 (6 bases). From germline, CDR1 is SGHTA and CDR2 FQGTGA. The CDR3 length is 15 residues. V lost 2 bases and J 2 bases, leaving 11 bases between the germline ends.

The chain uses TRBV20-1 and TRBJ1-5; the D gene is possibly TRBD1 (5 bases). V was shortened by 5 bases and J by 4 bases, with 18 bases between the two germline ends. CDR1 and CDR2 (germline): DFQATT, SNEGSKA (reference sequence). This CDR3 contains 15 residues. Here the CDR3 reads CSAGRLGRGNQPQHF. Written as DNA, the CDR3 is TGCAGTGCTGGTCGACTTGGGCGGGGGAATCAGCCCCAGCATTTT.

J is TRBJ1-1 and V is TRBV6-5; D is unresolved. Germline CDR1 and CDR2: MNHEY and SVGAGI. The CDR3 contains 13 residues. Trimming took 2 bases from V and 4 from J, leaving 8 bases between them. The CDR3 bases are TGTGCCAGCAGTTACCTAGAGGCCACTGAAGCTTTCTTT. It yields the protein CASSYLEATEAFF.